This T cell receptor beta chain derives from a study of control samples from healthy donors and cancer patients. V gave up 4 bases and J gave up 0 bases; unmatched junction bases: 7. This CDR3 has 16 amino acids. Germline V lookup: CDR1 SGHRS, CDR2 YFSETQ. Here immunoSEQ multiplex PCR was the method, and the copy in TCRdb shows in-frame clones only, minus some. The sample has around 95,000 clones; about 88% are singletons. The V call is TRBV5-1, the J call TRBJ2-1, with 7 bases aligning to TRBD1. Sequences were obtained from blood. The receptor comes from a woman in her forties or fifties in good health. CDR3 amino acids: CASSEDRVSSYNEQFF. CDR3 in DNA: TGCGCCAGCAGCGAAGACAGGGTGAGCTCCTACAATGAGCAGTTCTTC.